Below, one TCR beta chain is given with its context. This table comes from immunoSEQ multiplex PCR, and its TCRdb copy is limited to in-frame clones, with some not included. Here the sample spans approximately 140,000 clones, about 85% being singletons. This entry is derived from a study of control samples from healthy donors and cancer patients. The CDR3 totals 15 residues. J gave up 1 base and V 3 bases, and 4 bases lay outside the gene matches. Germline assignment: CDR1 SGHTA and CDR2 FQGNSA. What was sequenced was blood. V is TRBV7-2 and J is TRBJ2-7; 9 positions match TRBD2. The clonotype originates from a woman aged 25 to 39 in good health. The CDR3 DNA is TGTGCCAGCAGCTTTGGCGGACTAGCGTCCTACGAGCAGTACTTC. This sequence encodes CASSFGGLASYEQYF.